This TCR beta chain was recovered during a study of OX40 agonist ivuxolimab in advanced cancers. Study-level findings and limits: CD8+ T cells were the subset that, on average, had more expanded clones than CD4+. There were also nonresponders showing low normalized T-cell clonal expansion.

Trimming shortened V by 4 bases and J by 0 bases, and 13 bases separated the two germline ends. The germline V gene has CDR1 SGHVS and CDR2 FQNEAQ. The CDR3 is made up of 16 amino acids. A word on this clone: What it recognizes is unknown.

Repertoires were generated with immunoSEQ multiplex PCR, while TCRdb's copy carries only in-frame clones and drops some. The data contain more than 7,000 clones, around 70% of them seen just once; the ten biggest clones take up 25%. The source was CD4+ or CD8+ T cells sorted from blood, collected in a trial of the OX40 agonist ivuxolimab. The TCR was taken from an adult with an advanced solid tumor such as melanoma, head and neck, liver or kidney cancer. The rearrangement links TRBV7-8 to TRBJ1-5, with D unclear. The CDR3 region has the DNA TGTGCCAGCAGCTCGACCCTAATGAATAGCAATCAGCCCCAGCATTTT. Encoded protein: CASSSTLMNSNQPQHF.